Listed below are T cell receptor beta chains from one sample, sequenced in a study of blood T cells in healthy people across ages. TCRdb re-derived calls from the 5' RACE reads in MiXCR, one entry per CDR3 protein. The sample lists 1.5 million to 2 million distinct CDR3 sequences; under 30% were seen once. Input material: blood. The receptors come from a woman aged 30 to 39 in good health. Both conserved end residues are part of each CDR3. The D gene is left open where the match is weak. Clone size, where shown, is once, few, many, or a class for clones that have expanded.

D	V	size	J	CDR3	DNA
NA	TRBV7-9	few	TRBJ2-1	CASVHEAGIVGDEQFF	TGTGCCAGCGTGCATGAGGCGGGGATCGTGGGCGATGAGCAGTTCTTC
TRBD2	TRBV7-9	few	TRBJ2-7	CASSPLGLAVDEQYF	TGTGCCAGCAGCCCCCTCGGACTAGCGGTCGACGAGCAGTACTTC
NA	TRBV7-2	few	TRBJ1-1	CASSLRVTSTEAFF	TGTGCCAGCAGCTTGCGGGTGACGAGCACTGAAGCTTTCTTT
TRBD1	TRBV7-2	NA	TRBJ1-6	CASSLGTGTGPSPLHF	TGTGCCAGCAGCTTAGGCACCGGGACAGGGCCATCACCCCTCCACTTT
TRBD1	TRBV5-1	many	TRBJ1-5	CASSPTGTGGAQPQHF	TGCGCCAGCAGTCCCACCGGGACAGGGGGCGCCCAGCCCCAGCATTTT
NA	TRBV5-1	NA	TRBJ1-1	CASSLEIARLGTEAFF	TGCGCCAGCAGCTTGGAAATTGCGAGGTTAGGAACTGAAGCTTTCTTT
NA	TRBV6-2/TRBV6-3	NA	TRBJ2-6	CASSYLGEANVRTF	TGTGCCAGCAGTTACTTAGGAGAGGCCAACGTCCGGACTTTC
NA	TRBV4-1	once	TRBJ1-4	CASSSSGARFAEKLFF	TGCGCCAGCAGCTCCTCCGGGGCGCGGTTTGCCGAGAAACTGTTTTTT
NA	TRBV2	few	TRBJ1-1	CASKVGHVNTEAFF	TGTGCCAGCAAAGTGGGTCACGTGAACACTGAAGCTTTCTTT
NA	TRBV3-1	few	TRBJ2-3	CASSQTSRGTDTQYF	TGTGCCAGCAGCCAAACCTCCAGAGGCACAGATACGCAGTATTTT
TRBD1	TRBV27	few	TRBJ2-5	CASSRRDRGYQETQYF	TGTGCCAGCAGTCGCCGGGACAGGGGGTACCAAGAGACCCAGTACTTC
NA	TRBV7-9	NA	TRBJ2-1	CASSSNMETQFF	TGTGCCAGCAGCTCAAATATGGAGACCCAGTTCTTC
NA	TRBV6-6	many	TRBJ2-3	CASSYLGLHTDTQYF	TGTGCCAGCAGTTACCTAGGACTGCACACAGATACGCAGTATTTT
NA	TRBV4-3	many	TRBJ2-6	CASSPSGGSGANVLTF	TGCGCCAGCAGCCCCTCCGGGGGTTCTGGGGCCAACGTCCTGACTTTC
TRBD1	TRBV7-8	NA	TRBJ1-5	CASSTGDRGLSNQPQHF	TGTGCCAGCAGCACGGGGGACAGGGGGCTCAGCAATCAGCCCCAGCATTTT
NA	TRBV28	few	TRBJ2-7	CASSVSPGKGGYEQYF	TGTGCCAGCAGTGTCAGTCCAGGCAAAGGAGGCTACGAGCAGTACTTC
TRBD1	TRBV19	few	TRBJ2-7	CATRDSQTYEQYF	TGTGCCACCAGGGACAGTCAGACCTACGAGCAGTACTTC
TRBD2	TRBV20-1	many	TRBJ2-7	CSARDGTSESYEQYF	TGCAGTGCTAGAGATGGGACTAGCGAGTCCTACGAGCAGTACTTC
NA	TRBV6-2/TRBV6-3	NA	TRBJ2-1	CASSSTISGGKKISYNEQFF	TGTGCCAGCAGCTCCACCATCAGCGGCGGTAAGAAGATCTCCTACAATGAGCAGTTCTTC
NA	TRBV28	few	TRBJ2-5	CASSTLWGAGETQYF	TGTGCCAGCAGTACCCTATGGGGGGCGGGAGAGACCCAGTACTTC
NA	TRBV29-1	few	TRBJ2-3	CSVLNSRGESTDTQYF	TGCAGCGTTCTTAATTCTCGGGGAGAAAGCACAGATACGCAGTATTTT
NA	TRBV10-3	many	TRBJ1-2	CAISEILIDGYTF	TGTGCCATCAGTGAGATCCTGATAGATGGCTACACCTTC
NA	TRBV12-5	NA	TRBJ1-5	CASLGGGADTQHF	TGTGCTAGTTTGGGCGGGGGCGCAGATACGCAGCATTTT
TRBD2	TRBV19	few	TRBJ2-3	CASSTPSLAGGTSTDTQYF	TGTGCCAGTAGTACTCCCTCGCTAGCGGGGGGCACAAGCACAGATACGCAGTATTTT
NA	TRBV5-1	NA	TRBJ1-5	CASSLTGSYSNQPQHF	TGCGCCAGCAGCTTAACGGGGTCATATAGCAATCAGCCCCAGCATTTT
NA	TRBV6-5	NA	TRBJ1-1	CASSYVGAGTEAFF	TGTGCCAGCAGTTACGTGGGAGCAGGCACTGAAGCTTTCTTT
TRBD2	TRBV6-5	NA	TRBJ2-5	CASTGGGVAGEQYF	TGTGCCAGCACCGGCGGGGGGGTAGCGGGAGAGCAGTACTTC
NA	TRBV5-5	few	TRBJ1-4	CASSQYRRTNEKLFF	TGTGCCAGCAGCCAGTACCGGAGAACTAATGAAAAACTGTTTTTT
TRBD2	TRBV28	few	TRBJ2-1	CAGGLPNEQFF	TGCGCGGGGGGGCTACCCAATGAGCAGTTCTTC
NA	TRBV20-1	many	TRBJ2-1	CSAPFYNEQFF	TGCAGTGCTCCGTTCTACAATGAGCAGTTCTTC
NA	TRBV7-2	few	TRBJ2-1	CASSPGPNSYNEQFF	TGTGCCAGCAGCCCGGGACCGAACTCCTACAATGAGCAGTTCTTC
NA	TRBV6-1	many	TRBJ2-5	CASRGGLQETQYF	TGTGCCAGCAGGGGGGGGCTCCAAGAGACCCAGTACTTC
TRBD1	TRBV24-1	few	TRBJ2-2	CATSDPGTGAGELFF	TGTGCCACCAGTGATCCCGGGACAGGGGCCGGGGAGCTGTTTTTT
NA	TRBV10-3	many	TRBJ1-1	CAISESRGSGEAFF	TGTGCCATCAGTGAGTCGAGAGGATCGGGAGAAGCTTTCTTT
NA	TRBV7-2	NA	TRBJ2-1	CASSVLEQFF	TGTGCCAGCAGTGTTTTAGAGCAGTTCTTC
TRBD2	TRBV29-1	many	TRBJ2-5	CSVVPLAGLAETQYF	TGCAGCGTTGTGCCCCTAGCGGGACTTGCGGAGACCCAGTACTTC
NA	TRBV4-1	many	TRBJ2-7	CASSQDSSVSSYEQYF	TGCGCCAGCAGCCAAGATAGTAGCGTGAGCTCCTACGAGCAGTACTTC
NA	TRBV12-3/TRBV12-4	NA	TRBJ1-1	CASSPGQMTTEAFF	TGTGCCAGCAGCCCCGGACAGATGACCACTGAAGCTTTCTTT
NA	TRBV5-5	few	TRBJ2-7	CASSLESEVTYEQYF	TGTGCCAGCAGCTTGGAATCAGAAGTGACTTACGAGCAGTACTTC
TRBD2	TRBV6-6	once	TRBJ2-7	CASSRGTTFYEQYF	TGTGCCAGCAGCCGGGGGACTACCTTCTACGAGCAGTACTTC
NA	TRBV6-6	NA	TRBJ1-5	CASSYSNPGKSHQPQHF	TGTGCCAGCAGTTACTCGAATCCAGGGAAGAGTCACCAGCCCCAGCATTTT
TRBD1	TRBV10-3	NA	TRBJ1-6	CAISPGAGGSYNSPLHF	TGTGCCATCAGCCCGGGGGCAGGGGGTTCCTATAATTCACCCCTCCACTTT
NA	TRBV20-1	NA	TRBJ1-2	CSVEIEDSYGYTF	TGCAGTGTCGAGATCGAGGATTCCTATGGCTACACCTTC
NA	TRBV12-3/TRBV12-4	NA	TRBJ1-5	CASSRSLERNQPQHF	TGTGCCAGCAGCCGTTCCCTAGAGCGCAATCAGCCCCAGCATTTT
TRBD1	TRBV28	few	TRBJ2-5	CASRTEGQGVRETQYF	TGTGCCAGCAGAACTGAGGGACAGGGCGTAAGAGAGACCCAGTACTTC
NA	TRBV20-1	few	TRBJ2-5	CSARPRKRPYQETQYF	TGCAGTGCTAGACCGAGAAAGCGGCCTTACCAAGAGACCCAGTACTTC
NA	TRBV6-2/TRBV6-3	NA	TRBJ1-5	CASSTQTRGTGQPQHF	TGTGCCAGCAGCACTCAAACACGTGGAACGGGTCAGCCCCAGCATTTT
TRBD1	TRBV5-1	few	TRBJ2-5	CASKGARRTGVGETQYF	TGCGCCAGCAAAGGAGCGCGACGGACAGGGGTTGGAGAGACCCAGTACTTC